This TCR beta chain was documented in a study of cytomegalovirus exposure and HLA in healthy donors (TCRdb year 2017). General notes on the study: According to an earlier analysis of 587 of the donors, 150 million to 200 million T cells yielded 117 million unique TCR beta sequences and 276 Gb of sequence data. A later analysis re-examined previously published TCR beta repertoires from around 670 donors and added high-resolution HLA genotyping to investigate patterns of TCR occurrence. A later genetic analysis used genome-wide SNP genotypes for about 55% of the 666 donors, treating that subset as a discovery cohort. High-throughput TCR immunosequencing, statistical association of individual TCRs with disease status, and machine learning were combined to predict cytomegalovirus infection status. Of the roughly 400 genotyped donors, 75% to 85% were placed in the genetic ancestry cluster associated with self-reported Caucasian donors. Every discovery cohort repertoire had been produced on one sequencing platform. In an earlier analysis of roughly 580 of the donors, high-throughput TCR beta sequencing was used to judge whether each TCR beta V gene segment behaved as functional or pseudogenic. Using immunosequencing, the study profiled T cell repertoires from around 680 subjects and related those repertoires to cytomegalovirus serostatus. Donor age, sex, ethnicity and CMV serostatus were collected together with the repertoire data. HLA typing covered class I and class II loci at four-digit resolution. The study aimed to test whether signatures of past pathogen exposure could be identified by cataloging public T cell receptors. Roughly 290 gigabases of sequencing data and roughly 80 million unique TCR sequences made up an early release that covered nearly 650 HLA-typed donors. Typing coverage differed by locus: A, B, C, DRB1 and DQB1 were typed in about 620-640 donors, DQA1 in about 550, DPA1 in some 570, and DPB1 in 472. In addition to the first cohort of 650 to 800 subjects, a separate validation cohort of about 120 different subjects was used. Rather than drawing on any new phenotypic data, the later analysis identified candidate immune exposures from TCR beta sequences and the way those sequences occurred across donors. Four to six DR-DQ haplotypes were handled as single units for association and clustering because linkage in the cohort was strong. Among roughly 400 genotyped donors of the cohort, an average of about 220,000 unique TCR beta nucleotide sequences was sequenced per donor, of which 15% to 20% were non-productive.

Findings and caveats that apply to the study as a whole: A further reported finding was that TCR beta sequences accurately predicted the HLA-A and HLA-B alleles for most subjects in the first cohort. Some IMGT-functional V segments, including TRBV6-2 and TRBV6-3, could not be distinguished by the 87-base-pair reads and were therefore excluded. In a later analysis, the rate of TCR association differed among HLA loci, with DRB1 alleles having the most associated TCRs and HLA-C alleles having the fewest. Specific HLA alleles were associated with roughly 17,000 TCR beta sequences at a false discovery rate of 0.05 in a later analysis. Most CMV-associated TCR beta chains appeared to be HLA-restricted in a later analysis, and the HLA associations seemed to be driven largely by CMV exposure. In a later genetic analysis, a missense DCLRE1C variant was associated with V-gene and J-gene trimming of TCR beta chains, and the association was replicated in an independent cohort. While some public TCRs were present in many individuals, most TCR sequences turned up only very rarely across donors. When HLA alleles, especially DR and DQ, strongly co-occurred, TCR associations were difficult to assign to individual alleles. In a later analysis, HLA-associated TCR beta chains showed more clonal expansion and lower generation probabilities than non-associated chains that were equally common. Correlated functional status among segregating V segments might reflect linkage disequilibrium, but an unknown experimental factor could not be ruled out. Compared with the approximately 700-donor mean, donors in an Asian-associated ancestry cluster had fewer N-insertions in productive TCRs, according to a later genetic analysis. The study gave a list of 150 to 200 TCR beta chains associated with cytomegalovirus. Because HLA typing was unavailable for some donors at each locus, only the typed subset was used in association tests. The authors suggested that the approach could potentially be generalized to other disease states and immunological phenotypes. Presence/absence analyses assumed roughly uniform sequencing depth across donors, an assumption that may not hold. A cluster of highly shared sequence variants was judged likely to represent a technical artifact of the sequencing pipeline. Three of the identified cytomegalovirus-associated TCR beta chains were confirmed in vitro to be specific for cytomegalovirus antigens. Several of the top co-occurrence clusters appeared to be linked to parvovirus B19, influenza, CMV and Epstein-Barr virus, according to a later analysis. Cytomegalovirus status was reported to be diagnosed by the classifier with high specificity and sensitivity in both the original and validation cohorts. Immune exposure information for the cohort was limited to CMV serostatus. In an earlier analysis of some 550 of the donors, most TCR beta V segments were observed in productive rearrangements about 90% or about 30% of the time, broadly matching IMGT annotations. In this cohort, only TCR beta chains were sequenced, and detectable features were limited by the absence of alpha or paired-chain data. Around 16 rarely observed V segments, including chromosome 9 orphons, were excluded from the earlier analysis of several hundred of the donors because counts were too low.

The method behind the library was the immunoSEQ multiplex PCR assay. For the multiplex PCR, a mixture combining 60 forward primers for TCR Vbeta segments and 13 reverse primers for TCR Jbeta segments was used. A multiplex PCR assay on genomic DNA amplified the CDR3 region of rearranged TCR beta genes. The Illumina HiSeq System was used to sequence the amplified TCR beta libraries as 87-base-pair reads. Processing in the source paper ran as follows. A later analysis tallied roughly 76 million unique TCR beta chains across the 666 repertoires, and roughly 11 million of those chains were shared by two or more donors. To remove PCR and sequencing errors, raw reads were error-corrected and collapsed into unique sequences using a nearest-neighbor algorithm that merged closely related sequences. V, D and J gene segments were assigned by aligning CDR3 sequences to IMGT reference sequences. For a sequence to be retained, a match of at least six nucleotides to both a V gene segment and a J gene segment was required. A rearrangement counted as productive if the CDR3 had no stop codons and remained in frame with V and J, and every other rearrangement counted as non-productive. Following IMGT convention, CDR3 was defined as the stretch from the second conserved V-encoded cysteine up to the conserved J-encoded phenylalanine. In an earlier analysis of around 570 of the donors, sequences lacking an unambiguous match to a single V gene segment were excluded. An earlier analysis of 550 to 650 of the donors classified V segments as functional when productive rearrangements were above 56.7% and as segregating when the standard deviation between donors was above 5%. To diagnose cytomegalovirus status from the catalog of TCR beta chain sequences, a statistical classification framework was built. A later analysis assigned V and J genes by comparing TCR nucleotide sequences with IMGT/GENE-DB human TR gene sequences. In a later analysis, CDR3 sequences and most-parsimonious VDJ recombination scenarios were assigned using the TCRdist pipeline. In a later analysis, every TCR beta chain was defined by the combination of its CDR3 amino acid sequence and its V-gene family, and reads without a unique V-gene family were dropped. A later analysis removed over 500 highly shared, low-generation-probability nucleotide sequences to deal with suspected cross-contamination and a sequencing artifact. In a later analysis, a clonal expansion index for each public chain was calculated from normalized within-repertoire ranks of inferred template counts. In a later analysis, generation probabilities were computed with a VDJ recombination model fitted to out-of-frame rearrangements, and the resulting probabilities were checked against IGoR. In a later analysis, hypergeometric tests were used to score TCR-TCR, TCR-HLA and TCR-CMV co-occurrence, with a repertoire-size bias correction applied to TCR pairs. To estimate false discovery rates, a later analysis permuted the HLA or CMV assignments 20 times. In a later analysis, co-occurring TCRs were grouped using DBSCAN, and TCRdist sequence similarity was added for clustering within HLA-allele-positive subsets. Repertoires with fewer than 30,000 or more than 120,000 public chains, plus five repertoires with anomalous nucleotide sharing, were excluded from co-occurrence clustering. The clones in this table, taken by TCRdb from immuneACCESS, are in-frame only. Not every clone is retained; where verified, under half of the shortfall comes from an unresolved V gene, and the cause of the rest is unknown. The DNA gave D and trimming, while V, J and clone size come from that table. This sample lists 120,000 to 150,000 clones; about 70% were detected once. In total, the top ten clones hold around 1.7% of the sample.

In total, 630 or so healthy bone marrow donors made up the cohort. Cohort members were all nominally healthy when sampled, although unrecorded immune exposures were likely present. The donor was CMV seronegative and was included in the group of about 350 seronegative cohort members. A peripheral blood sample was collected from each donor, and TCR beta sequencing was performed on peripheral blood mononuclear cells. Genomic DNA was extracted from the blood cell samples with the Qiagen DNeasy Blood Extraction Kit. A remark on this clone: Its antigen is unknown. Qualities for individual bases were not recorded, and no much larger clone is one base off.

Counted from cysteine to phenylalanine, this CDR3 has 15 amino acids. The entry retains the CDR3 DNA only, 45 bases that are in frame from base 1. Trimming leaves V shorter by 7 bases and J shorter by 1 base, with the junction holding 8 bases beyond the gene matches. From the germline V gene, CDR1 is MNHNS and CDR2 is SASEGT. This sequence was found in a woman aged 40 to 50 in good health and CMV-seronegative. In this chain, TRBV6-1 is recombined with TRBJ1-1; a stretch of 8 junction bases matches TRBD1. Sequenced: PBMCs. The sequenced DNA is TGTGCCAGCACGCAGGGGGCTTCGGGGAACACTGAAGCTTTCTTT. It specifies CASTQGASGNTEAFF.